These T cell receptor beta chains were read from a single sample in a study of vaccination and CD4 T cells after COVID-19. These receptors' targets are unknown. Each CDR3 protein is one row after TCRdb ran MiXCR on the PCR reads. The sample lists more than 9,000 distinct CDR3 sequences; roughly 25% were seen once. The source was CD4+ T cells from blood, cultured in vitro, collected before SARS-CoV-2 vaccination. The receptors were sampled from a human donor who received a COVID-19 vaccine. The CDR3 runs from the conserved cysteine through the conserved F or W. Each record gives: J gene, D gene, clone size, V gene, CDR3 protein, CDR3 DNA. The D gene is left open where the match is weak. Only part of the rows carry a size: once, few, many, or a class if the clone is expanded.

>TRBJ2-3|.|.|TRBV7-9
CASSLSVGTDTQYF
TGTGCCAGCAGCTTGAGTGTGGGCACAGATACGCAGTATTTT
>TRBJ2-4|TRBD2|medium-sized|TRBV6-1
CASSGTGGGDKNIQYF
TGTGCCAGCAGCGGGACGGGCGGGGGTGACAAAAACATTCAGTACTTC
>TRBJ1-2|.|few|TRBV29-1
CSGDTLNYGYTF
TGCAGTGGTGACACTCTGAACTATGGCTACACCTTC
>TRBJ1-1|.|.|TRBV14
CASSQGTMNTEAFF
TGTGCCAGCAGCCAAGGCACAATGAACACTGAAGCTTTCTTT
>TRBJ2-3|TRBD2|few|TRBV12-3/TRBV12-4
CASSTSGGTDTQYF
TGTGCCAGCAGTACTAGCGGGGGGACAGATACGCAGTATTTT
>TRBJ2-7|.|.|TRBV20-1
CSASKDSYYEQYF
TGCAGTGCTAGTAAGGACAGCTACTACGAGCAGTACTTC
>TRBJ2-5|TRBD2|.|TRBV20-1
CSARTGGQETQYF
TGCAGTGCTAGAACGGGGGGCCAAGAGACCCAGTACTTC
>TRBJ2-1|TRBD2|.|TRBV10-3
CAISADGGGEQFF
TGTGCCATCAGTGCGGACGGGGGAGGGGAGCAGTTCTTC
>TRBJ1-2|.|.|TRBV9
CASSVGPLGEDGYTF
TGTGCCAGCAGCGTAGGCCCGCTGGGGGAAGATGGCTACACCTTC
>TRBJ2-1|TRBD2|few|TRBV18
CASSGVSGGGEQFF
TGTGCCAGCTCAGGGGTGAGCGGGGGAGGTGAGCAGTTCTTC
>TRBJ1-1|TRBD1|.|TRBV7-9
CASSSRGTEGRGTEAFF
TGTGCCAGCAGCTCGCGGGGGACAGAAGGGAGGGGGACTGAAGCTTTCTTT
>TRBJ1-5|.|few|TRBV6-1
CASSRDGLSNQPQHF
TGTGCCAGCAGTAGGGACGGCCTTAGCAATCAGCCCCAGCATTTT
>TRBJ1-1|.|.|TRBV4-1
CASSRNMEGAGTEAFF
TGCGCCAGCAGCCGGAACATGGAGGGTGCTGGCACTGAAGCTTTCTTT
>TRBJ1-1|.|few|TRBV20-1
CSAPGRMNTEAFF
TGCAGTGCCCCGGGACGGATGAACACTGAAGCTTTCTTT
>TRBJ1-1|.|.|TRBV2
CASTVNGARNTEAFF
TGTGCCAGCACAGTGAACGGGGCGAGGAACACTGAAGCTTTCTTT
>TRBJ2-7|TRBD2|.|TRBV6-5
CASSYSAVNTGREQYF
TGTGCCAGCAGTTACTCCGCAGTAAACACCGGGAGGGAGCAGTACTTC
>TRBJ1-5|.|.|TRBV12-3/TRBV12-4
CASSPSGQPQHF
TGTGCCAGCAGCCCCTCGGGTCAGCCCCAGCATTTT
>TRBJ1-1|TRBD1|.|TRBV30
CAWSGGTVNTEAFF
TGTGCCTGGAGCGGAGGGACAGTAAACACTGAAGCTTTCTTT
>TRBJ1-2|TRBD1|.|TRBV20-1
CSVPQGANGYTF
TGCAGTGTCCCACAGGGGGCGAATGGCTACACCTTC
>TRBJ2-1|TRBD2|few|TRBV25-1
CASSGLAGVYNEQFF
TGTGCCAGCAGTGGCCTAGCGGGGGTCTACAATGAGCAGTTCTTC
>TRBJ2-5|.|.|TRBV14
CAGSHLGAQYF
TGTGCCGGCAGCCATTTAGGGGCCCAGTACTTC
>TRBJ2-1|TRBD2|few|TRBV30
CAWSLLSGNYNEQFF
TGTGCCTGGAGCCTCCTTAGCGGGAACTACAATGAGCAGTTCTTC
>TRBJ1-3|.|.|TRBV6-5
CASSSEKRGATGNTIYF
TGTGCCAGCAGTTCCGAAAAGAGGGGGGCCACTGGAAACACCATATATTTT
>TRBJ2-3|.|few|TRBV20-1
CSARTPPGLRGSTDTQYF
TGCAGTGCTAGAACCCCACCGGGACTCAGAGGCAGCACAGATACGCAGTATTTT
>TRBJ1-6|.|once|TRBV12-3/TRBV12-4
CASSLGVSPLHF
TGTGCCAGCAGTTTAGGAGTATCACCCCTCCACTTT
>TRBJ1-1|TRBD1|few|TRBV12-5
CASGLAQGAPQAEAFF
TGTGCTAGTGGTTTGGCACAGGGGGCCCCCCAGGCTGAAGCTTTCTTT
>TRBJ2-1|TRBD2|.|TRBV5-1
CASSGGDSYNEQFF
TGCGCCAGCAGCGGGGGGGATTCCTACAATGAGCAGTTCTTC
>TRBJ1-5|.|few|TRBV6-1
CASERANQPQHF
TGTGCCAGCGAGAGGGCCAATCAGCCCCAGCATTTT
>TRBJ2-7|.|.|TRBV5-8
CASSFADEQYF
TGTGCCAGCAGCTTTGCCGACGAGCAGTACTTC
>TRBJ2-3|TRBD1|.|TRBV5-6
CASSPDRVPTDTQYF
TGTGCCAGCAGCCCGGACAGGGTTCCGACAGATACGCAGTATTTT
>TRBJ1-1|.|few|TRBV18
CASSGSRGDTEAFF
TGTGCCAGCTCAGGATCACGAGGGGACACTGAAGCTTTCTTT
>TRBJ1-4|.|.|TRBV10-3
CAISGRLGGGEEKLFF
TGTGCCATCAGTGGAAGATTAGGGGGTGGAGAGGAAAAACTGTTTTTT
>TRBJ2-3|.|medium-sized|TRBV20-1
CSARPGGTDTQYF
TGCAGTGCTAGACCGGGGGGCACAGATACGCAGTATTTT
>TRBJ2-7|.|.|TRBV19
CASSIRAGLPYEQYF
TGTGCCAGTAGTATCCGCGCGGGGCTACCCTACGAGCAGTACTTC
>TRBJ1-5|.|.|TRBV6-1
CTSSRKDNQPQHF
TGTACCAGCAGCAGAAAGGACAATCAGCCCCAGCATTTT
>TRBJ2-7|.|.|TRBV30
CAWSGEQGHEQYF
TGTGCCTGGAGTGGAGAACAGGGCCACGAGCAGTACTTC
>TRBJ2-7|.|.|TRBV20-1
CSARGGRRGSYEQYF
TGCAGTGCTAGAGGAGGTAGGAGGGGCTCCTACGAGCAGTACTTC
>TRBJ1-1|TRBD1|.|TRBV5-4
CASSLTGTGGEAFF
TGTGCCAGCAGCTTGACCGGGACAGGGGGTGAAGCTTTCTTT
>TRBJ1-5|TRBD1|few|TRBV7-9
CASSPGTVPNQPQHF
TGTGCCAGCAGCCCAGGGACAGTCCCGAATCAGCCCCAGCATTTT
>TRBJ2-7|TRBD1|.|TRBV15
CATSRVRGQGSYEQYF
TGTGCCACCAGCAGAGTACGAGGACAGGGATCCTACGAGCAGTACTTC
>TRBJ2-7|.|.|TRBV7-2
CASSYRSGLFYEQYF
TGTGCCAGCAGCTATCGATCGGGACTCTTCTACGAGCAGTACTTC
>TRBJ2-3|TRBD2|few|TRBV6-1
CASSPGTSAGTDTQYF
TGTGCCAGCAGTCCCGGGACTAGCGCTGGCACAGATACGCAGTATTTT
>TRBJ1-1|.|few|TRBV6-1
CASSELGHYEAFF
TGTGCCAGCAGTGAATTGGGGCACTATGAAGCTTTCTTT
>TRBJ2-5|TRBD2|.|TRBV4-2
CASSQEGTSGGLGEETQYF
TGTGCCAGCAGCCAAGAGGGAACTAGCGGGGGGTTAGGGGAAGAGACCCAGTACTTC
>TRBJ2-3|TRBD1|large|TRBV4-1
CASSQDAGGLTDTQYF
TGCGCCAGCAGCCAAGATGCAGGGGGCCTGACAGATACGCAGTATTTT
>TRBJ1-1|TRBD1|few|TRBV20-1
CSARLGTGGTEAFF
TGCAGTGCTCGCTTAGGGACAGGGGGCACTGAAGCTTTCTTT
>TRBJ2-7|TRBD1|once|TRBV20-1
CSASDPGQKYEQYF
TGCAGTGCTAGTGACCCGGGACAGAAATACGAGCAGTACTTC
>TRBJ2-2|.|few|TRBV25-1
CASSEFLKPGELFF
TGTGCCAGCAGTGAGTTTCTGAAACCCGGTGAGCTGTTTTTT
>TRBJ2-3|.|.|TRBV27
CASAGTSSTDTQYF
TGTGCCAGCGCGGGGACGTCTAGCACAGATACGCAGTATTTT
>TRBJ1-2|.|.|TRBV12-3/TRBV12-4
CASSLDRAGSNGYTF
TGTGCCAGCAGTTTAGATAGGGCAGGGTCGAATGGCTACACCTTC
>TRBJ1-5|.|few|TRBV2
CASSVISNQPQHF
TGTGCCAGCAGTGTTATAAGCAATCAGCCCCAGCATTTT
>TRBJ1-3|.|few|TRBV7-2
CASSLGRGSASGNTIYF
TGTGCCAGCAGCCTAGGGAGGGGTTCTGCCTCTGGAAACACCATATATTTT
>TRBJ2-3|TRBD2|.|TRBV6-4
CASSDGGGRHSTQYF
TGTGCCAGCAGTGACGGGGGGGGGAGGCACTCCACGCAGTATTTT
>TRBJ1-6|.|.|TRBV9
CASSVQGQNSPLHF
TGTGCCAGCAGCGTTCAGGGGCAGAATTCACCCCTCCACTTT
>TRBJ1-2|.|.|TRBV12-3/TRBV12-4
CASSFTLGIGYTF
TGTGCCAGCAGTTTTACCTTGGGCATTGGCTACACCTTC
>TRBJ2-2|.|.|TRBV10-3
CAISEPSGPRTGELFF
TGTGCCATCAGTGAGCCCAGCGGACCCAGGACCGGGGAGCTGTTTTTT